Shown below are 22 T cell receptor beta chains from a single sample sequenced in a study of pediatric ulcerative colitis (dated by TCRdb to about 2019). The library was produced with the immunoSEQ multiplex PCR assay. TCRdb holds this immuneACCESS table with in-frame rearrangements only. Some clones are missing; in checked studies, unresolved V genes explain under half, and the rest has no known cause. In this sample the table shows tens of thousands of clones, 80% to 90% of which occur a single time. Together, the top ten hold about 1.5% of the sample. Material: blood. The receptors were sampled from a boy younger than 18 who was a control in a study of pediatric ulcerative colitis.

The J gene is TRBJ2-3, the V gene TRBV14; D could derive from TRBD1 or TRBD2 (6 bases each). The germline V and J ends were trimmed by 3 bases and 0 bases, with 16 bases remaining between them. CDR1 SGHDN and CDR2 FVKESK come from the germline V gene. This CDR3 is 17 amino acids long. The CDR3: CASSQGASGLSTDTQYF. CDR3 nucleotide sequence: TGTGCCAGCAGCCAGGGGGCGAGCGGGTTGAGCACAGATACGCAGTATTTT.

The rearrangement uses TRBV9 and TRBJ1-3, with TRBD1 as a possible D gene (5 bases). The CDR3 length is 17 residues. V shed 2 bases and J shed 0 bases, with 15 bases lying between them. Germline V lookup: CDR1 SGDLS, CDR2 YYNGEE. CDR3 region: CASSVGLGTHSGNTIYF. The CDR3 nucleotides are TGTGCCAGCAGCGTGGGATTGGGGACCCACTCTGGAAACACCATATATTTT.

The V and J genes are TRBV7-9 and TRBJ2-7; 8 nucleotides agree with TRBD2. CDR3 length: 14 amino acids. The V gene end was trimmed by 6 bases and the J gene end by 6 bases; junction bases not matched to a gene: 10. CDR1 and CDR2 (germline): SEHNR, FQNEAQ (reference sequence). In nucleotides, the CDR3 is TGTGCCAGCAGACATAGCGGGAAAATTGGCGAGCAGTACTTC. Its protein product is CASRHSGKIGEQYF.

This chain's CDR3 is CASSQITFGTSGPHTDTQYF. The CDR3 region has the DNA TGCGCCAGCAGCCAAATAACATTCGGGACTAGCGGTCCTCACACAGATACGCAGTATTTT. This chain links TRBV4-1 with TRBJ2-3; TRBD2 matches at 11 bases. V gave up 2 bases and J gave up 2 bases; unmatched junction bases: 15. Germline CDR1 and CDR2: MGHRA and YSYEKL. CDR3 size: 20 residues.

This chain links TRBV11-3 with TRBJ2-5; 8 positions agree with TRBD1. The CDR3 runs 15 residues. Germline V gives CDR1 SGHNT, CDR2 YENEEA. V was clipped by 4 bases and J by 2 bases; unmatched bases: 6. CDR3 sequence reads: CASSSDREPQETQYF. DNA of the CDR3: TGTGCCAGCAGCTCGGACAGGGAGCCACAAGAGACCCAGTACTTC.

This clone was picked up a small number of times. The chain uses TRBV5-1 and TRBJ1-1, with D perhaps TRBD1 (6 bases). Looked up from germline, CDR1 is SGHRS and CDR2 is YFSETQ. V lost 4 bases and J 1 base, leaving 11 bases between the germline ends. CDR3 length equals 14 residues. As DNA, the CDR3 is TGCGCCAGCAGCAAAGGACAGCCGAACACTGAAGCTTTCTTT. Protein: CASSKGQPNTEAFF. The complete variable domain, with remaining parts taken from reference TRBV5-1 and TRBJ1-1, reads KAGVTQTPRYLIKTRGQQVTLSCSPISGHRSVSWYQQTPGQGLQFLFEYFSETQRNKGNFPGRFSGRQFSNSRSEMNVSTLELGDSALYLCASSKGQPNTEAFFGQGTRLTVV.

This chain links TRBV7-9 with TRBJ2-5, with TRBD1 matching 11 bases. There are 15 residues in the CDR3. Germline V CDR1 and CDR2: SEHNR, FQNEAQ (reference sequence). The ends lost 5 bases at V and 2 bases at J; junction bases unmatched: 4. DNA for the CDR3: TGTGCCAGCAGCCCCGGGACAGGGGGACAAGAGACCCAGTACTTC. It codes for CASSPGTGGQETQYF.

V and J are TRBV5-1 and TRBJ2-7; perhaps D is TRBD1 or TRBD2 (5 bases each). The V end lost 0 bases, the J end lost 3 bases, and 16 bases lay between the germline ends. The CDR3 sequence is 16 residues long. In germline, CDR1 is SGHRS, CDR2 YFSETQ. CDR3 DNA: TGCGCCAGCAGCTTGGCTCGGGGACCGGGCTTCTACGAGCAGTACTTC. Its protein is CASSLARGPGFYEQYF.

The rearrangement joins TRBV7-8 to TRBJ1-5; D might be TRBD1 (5 bases). The ends were cut back, 4 bases at V and 3 bases at J, with 7 bases in the middle. Germline loops: CDR1 SGHVS, CDR2 FQNEAQ. CDR3 length equals 13 residues. The CDR3 region has the DNA TGTGCCAGCAGCTGGGACTTCAATCAGCCCCAGCATTTT. Its protein is CASSWDFNQPQHF.

The chain combines TRBV18 with TRBJ2-7; 7 nucleotides line up with TRBD1. Germline loops: CDR1 KGHSH, CDR2 LQKENI. Losses at the gene ends were 0 bases for V and 5 bases for J; bases not matched to a gene: 7. The CDR3 is 15 amino acids. The CDR3 loop is CASSPPNRGGDEQYF. CDR3 in DNA: TGTGCCAGCTCACCACCGAACAGGGGTGGGGACGAGCAGTACTTC. Together with reference TRBV18 and TRBJ2-7, the CDR3 gives the full variable domain: NAGVMQNPRHLVRRRGQEARLRCSPMKGHSHVYWYRQLPEEGLKFMVYLQKENIIDESGMPKERFSAEFPKEGPSILRIQQVVRGDSAAYFCASSPPNRGGDEQYFGPGTRLTVT.

This chain links TRBV11-2 with TRBJ1-3, with D possibly being TRBD1 (5 bases). This CDR3 has 14 amino acids. In germline, CDR1 is SGHAT, CDR2 FQNNGV. With 2 bases removed from V and 3 bases from J, the gap between germline ends came to 8 bases. CDR3 loop: CASSLLGDGNTIYF. For the CDR3, the DNA is TGTGCCAGCAGCTTATTAGGGGATGGAAACACCATATATTTT.

The gene calls are TRBV6-5 and TRBJ1-1; maybe TRBD1 (5 bases). Germline values: CDR1 MNHEY, CDR2 SVGAGI. This CDR3 contains 13 residues. The ends were cut back, 5 bases at V and 5 bases at J, with 12 bases in the middle. CDR3 protein: CASSRGGLTEAFF. The CDR3, as DNA: TGTGCCAGCAGTAGGGGAGGATTAACTGAAGCTTTCTTT.

The gene calls are TRBV6-1 and TRBJ1-1, with TRBD1 as a possible D gene (6 bases). V was pared by 7 bases and J by 4 bases, with 16 bases between. Germline V gene lookup returns CDR1 MNHNS and CDR2 SASEGT. The length of the CDR3 is 14 residues. In nucleotides, the CDR3 is TGTGCCAGCATTGCGCGGGGGCTGAGCACTGAAGCTTTCTTT. It encodes CASIARGLSTEAFF.

V and J are TRBV2 and TRBJ1-5, with 9 positions matching TRBD1. V gave up 6 bases and J gave up 1 base; unmatched junction bases: 13. This CDR3 region has 18 residues. From germline, CDR1 is SNHLY and CDR2 FYNNEI. The CDR3 nucleotides read TGTGCCAGCAGCGTTTCCGGGACAGGGACAGGGAGCAATCAGCCCCAGCATTTT. Its translation is CASSVSGTGTGSNQPQHF.

This chain joins TRBV19 and TRBJ1-4; D remains unclear. The CDR3 runs 12 residues. The germline CDR1 and CDR2 sequences are LNHDA and SQIVND (reference sequence). V was pared by 11 bases and J by 5 bases, with 12 bases between. The CDR3: CAVREGNEKLFF. The CDR3 nucleotides are TGTGCCGTCCGGGAGGGCAATGAAAAACTGTTTTTT.

The rearrangement uses TRBV15 and TRBJ2-3; D is possibly TRBD2 (6 bases). Trimming left V 1 base short and J 6 bases short, with 20 bases between. The CDR3 is 17 amino acids. Germline V gene sequence: CDR1 LNHNV, CDR2 YYDKDF (reference sequence). CDR3 sequence: CATSRVGGRWGWDTQYF. Here the CDR3 DNA reads TGTGCCACCAGCAGAGTGGGGGGTCGGTGGGGTTGGGATACGCAGTATTTT.

The chain combines TRBV4-3 with TRBJ1-3; 9 bases map to TRBD1. Germline trimming cut 1 base from V and 3 bases from J; bases unmatched to any gene: 7. The CDR3 length is 17 residues. The germline CDR1 and CDR2 sequences are LGHNA and YSLEER. CDR3 sequence reads: CASSQVSDRGYGNTIYF. The DNA for the CDR3 is TGCGCCAGCAGCCAAGTATCTGACAGGGGGTATGGAAACACCATATATTTT.

This chain links TRBV18 with TRBJ2-7; TRBD1 matches at 10 bases. CDR1 and CDR2 (germline): KGHSH, LQKENI. The CDR3 contains 15 residues. Germline trimming cut 0 bases from V and 2 bases from J; bases unmatched to any gene: 1. CDR3 sequence reads: CASSPPGQGPYEQYF. The CDR3 nucleotides are TGTGCCAGCTCACCACCGGGACAGGGGCCCTACGAGCAGTACTTC.

The chain joins TRBV23-1 to TRBJ2-7; D gene unclear. TRBV23-1 qualifies as an ORF whose function is uncertain. This CDR3 is built from 13 residues. The V end lost 0 bases, the J end lost 3 bases, and 6 bases lay between the germline ends. The CDR3: CASSQSGSYEQYF. CDR3 bases: TGCGCCAGCAGTCAATCTGGCAGCTACGAGCAGTACTTC.

Here the CDR3 DNA reads TGCGCCAGCAGCCAAGATCAAGGGGGTAACACCGGGGAGCTGTTTTTT. The encoded protein is CASSQDQGGNTGELFF. This chain links TRBV4-3 with TRBJ2-2; TRBD1 is a possible D gene (6 bases). This CDR3 has 16 residues. Germline V gene lookup returns CDR1 LGHNA and CDR2 YSLEER. The ends were cut back, 0 bases at V and 2 bases at J, with 10 bases in the middle.

This clone turned up a few times. The gene calls are TRBV11-1 and TRBJ2-1; 11 bases line up with TRBD2. The CDR3 extends over 17 amino acids. V shed 3 bases and J 5 bases; nucleotides not matched to a gene: 9. The germline gives CDR1 SGHAT, CDR2 FQDESV (reference sequence). DNA for the CDR3: TGTGCCAGCAGCTTGCTAGCGGGGGGAGCGAACGACAATGAGCAGTTCTTC. This encodes CASSLLAGGANDNEQFF.

This chain joins TRBV7-2 and TRBJ2-3, with 9 bases lining up with TRBD2. V trimming: 5 bases; J trimming: 5 bases; junction bases outside the gene matches: 8. The CDR3 length is 15 residues. The germline CDR1 and CDR2 sequences are SGHTA and FQGNSA. In DNA form, the CDR3 reads TGTGCCAGCAGCGTTCCTAGCGGGGTGGGAGATACGCAGTATTTT. Translated, it gives CASSVPSGVGDTQYF.